The 17 T cell receptor beta chains below all came from one sample that was sequenced in a study of T cell changes during pregnancy in multiple sclerosis. The assay was immunoSEQ multiplex PCR, and TCRdb's table has in-frame clones only and misses some. The data show tens of thousands of clones, 92% seen once. The sequencing used CD4+ T cells from peripheral blood mononuclear cells, collected in the third trimester of pregnancy. The receptors shown here come from a female donor with multiple sclerosis, enrolled in a pregnancy study.

This chain links TRBV7-3 with TRBJ2-1, with TRBD2 matching 15 bases. The CDR3 is made up of 15 amino acids. CDR1 is SGHTA and CDR2 is FQGTGA in the germline V gene. J was trimmed by 15 bases and V by 4 bases; bases with no gene match: 10. The CDR3 DNA is TGTGCCAGCAGCTCGAACACCGGGACTAGCGGGGGGACGTTCTTC. Its protein product is CASSSNTGTSGGTFF.

CDR3 sequence: CASSATELRNTIYF. The CDR3 coding sequence is TGTGCCAGCAGTGCAACTGAGTTACGAAACACCATATATTTT. The chain employs TRBV6-1 and TRBJ1-3, with no clear D. This CDR3 is built from 14 residues. The germline V gene encodes CDR1 MNHNS and CDR2 SASEGT. V lost 4 bases and J 5 bases, leaving 12 bases between the germline ends.

Comment on this clone: One junction end disagrees with the germline gene, perhaps due to a read error. The V and J genes are TRBV4-2 and TRBJ2-4; maybe TRBD2 (6 bases). This CDR3 has 14 amino acids. Germline values: CDR1 LGHNA, CDR2 YNFKEQ. The CDR3 sequence is CASSQAAGLRPEDF. CDR3 bases: TGTGCCAGCAGCCAAGCGGCGGGACTCCGTCCGGAGGACTTC.

The chain is built from TRBV7-3 and TRBJ2-3, with D possibly matching TRBD2 (7 bases). The germline V gene has CDR1 SGHTA and CDR2 FQGTGA. Trimming took off 3 bases at V and 1 base at J, with 17 bases between the two ends. The CDR3 has 17 amino acids. CDR3 sequence (DNA): TGTGCCAGCAGCTTTTTCGGGGGGCCCGGTCGCACAGATACGCAGTATTTT. Translated, it gives CASSFFGGPGRTDTQYF.

The chain carries TRBV9 and TRBJ2-1, with D possibly TRBD2 on 6 matching bases. The CDR3 extends over 15 amino acids. CDR1 and CDR2 (germline): SGDLS, YYNGEE. Trimming stripped 0 bases from V and 8 bases from J, with 15 bases between. CDR3 sequence: CASSVVAGRRDEQFF. The CDR3 nucleotides are TGTGCCAGCAGCGTAGTTGCGGGGCGGCGGGATGAGCAGTTCTTC. Full variable domain (rest looked up from reference TRBV9 and TRBJ2-1): DSGVTQTPKHLITATGQRVTLRCSPRSGDLSVYWYQQSLDQGLQFLIQYYNGEERAKGNILERFSAQQFPDLHSELNLSSLELGDSALYFCASSVVAGRRDEQFFGPGTRLTVL.

The rearrangement joins TRBV5-1 to TRBJ1-1; 12 bases are a match to TRBD1. J lost 5 bases, V lost 0 bases, and 2 bases had no gene match. Germline CDR1 reads SGHRS; CDR2 reads YFSETQ. The CDR3 totals 15 residues. CDR3 residues: CASSLGDRGRTEAFF. The CDR3, as DNA: TGCGCCAGCAGCTTGGGGGACAGGGGGCGGACTGAAGCTTTCTTT.

This clone was detected only once. This sequence joins TRBV11-3 and TRBJ2-2; D possibly corresponds to TRBD2 (6 bases). The CDR3 has 15 residues. Germline V gene data show CDR1 as SGHNT and CDR2 as YENEEA. Trimming shortened V by 5 bases and J by 5 bases, and 15 bases separated the two germline ends. CDR3 loop: CASSISGQMTGELFF. In DNA form, the CDR3 reads TGTGCCAGCAGCATAAGCGGGCAAATGACCGGGGAGCTGTTTTTT. Looking up the rest from reference TRBV11-3 and TRBJ2-2 gives the full variable domain: EAGVVQSPRYKIIEKKQPVAFWCNPISGHNTLYWYLQNLGQGPELLIRYENEEAVDDSQLPKDRFSAERLKGVDSTLKIQPAELGDSAVYLCASSISGQMTGELFFGEGSRLTVL.

This chain joins TRBV2 and TRBJ2-1, with 7 bases that match TRBD1. CDR1 and CDR2 (germline): SNHLY, FYNNEI. J gave up 3 bases and V 8 bases, and 4 bases lay outside the gene matches. The CDR3 covers 13 residues. The CDR3 DNA is TGTGCCAGCCGACAGGGTATCTACAATGAGCAGTTCTTC. It is translated as CASRQGIYNEQFF. The whole variable domain, filled in from reference TRBV2 and TRBJ2-1, reads EPEVTQTPSHQVTQMGQEVILRCVPISNHLYFYWYRQILGQKVEFLVSFYNNEISEKSEIFDDQFSVERPDGSNFTLKIRSTKLEDSAMYFCASRQGIYNEQFFGPGTRLTVL.

CDR3 bases: TGTGCCAGCAGATGGAGGCATGGCTACACCTTC. The encoded protein is CASRWRHGYTF. The V and J genes are TRBV5-6 and TRBJ1-2; D unresolved. The CDR3 loop spans 11 amino acids. CDR1 is SGHDT and CDR2 is YYEEEE in the germline V gene. Deletions cut 5 bases from V and 6 bases from J, with 8 bases between.

The V gene is TRBV6-5, the J gene TRBJ1-5; 7 nucleotides line up with TRBD1. Looked up from germline, CDR1 is MNHEY and CDR2 is SVGAGI. The ends lost 5 bases at V and 2 bases at J; junction bases unmatched: 6. The CDR3 has 15 amino acids. Here the CDR3 reads CASSLNRGGNQPQHF. The CDR3 DNA reads as TGTGCCAGCAGTCTTAACAGGGGAGGCAATCAGCCCCAGCATTTT.

The chain uses TRBV18 and TRBJ1-1, with D unresolved. V shed 2 bases and J shed 4 bases, with 14 bases lying between them. The CDR3 sequence is 15 residues long. Germline V CDR1 and CDR2: KGHSH, LQKENI. The CDR3: CASSPYGVAGTEAFF. Here the CDR3 DNA reads TGTGCCAGCTCACCATACGGGGTGGCGGGCACTGAAGCTTTCTTT.

The J gene is TRBJ2-3, the V gene TRBV19; tentatively, D is TRBD1 (5 bases). V dropped 1 base and J dropped 2 bases, with 7 bases sitting between them. The CDR3 length is 14 residues. In germline, CDR1 is LNHDA, CDR2 SQIVND (reference sequence). CDR3 amino acids: CASSIGQTTDTQYF. The CDR3 nucleotides are TGTGCCAGTAGTATAGGACAGACCACAGATACGCAGTATTTT.

This sequence joins TRBV18 and TRBJ2-7; TRBD2 might be the D (7 bases). CDR1 KGHSH and CDR2 LQKENI come from the germline V gene. The CDR3 spans 14 residues. Trimming pared 3 bases from V and 3 bases from J, leaving 12 bases between. The CDR3 DNA reads as TGTGCCAGCTCACCGTGGGGGGGCTACTACGAGCAGTACTTC. Amino acid sequence: CASSPWGGYYEQYF.

J is TRBJ2-3 and V is TRBV12-5, with TRBD1 matching over 10 bases. With 6 bases clipped from V and 7 bases from J, the junction kept 7 bases outside the gene matches. The length of the CDR3 is 14 residues. Germline V CDR1 and CDR2: LGHNT, FRNRAP. The CDR3: CASGATGGTYTQYF. For the CDR3, the DNA is TGTGCTAGTGGGGCGACAGGGGGCACTTATACGCAGTATTTT.

V gene TRBV18 combines with J gene TRBJ1-4; D possibly corresponds to TRBD1 (5 bases). V shed 5 bases and J shed 0 bases, with 10 bases lying between them. The CDR3 loop spans 15 amino acids. CDR1 KGHSH and CDR2 LQKENI come from the germline V gene. The CDR3 sequence is CASSKKGATNEKLFF. CDR3 sequence (DNA): TGTGCCAGCTCAAAGAAAGGGGCAACTAATGAAAAACTGTTTTTT.

V gene TRBV10-3 combines with J gene TRBJ1-4; possibly TRBD1 for D (6 bases). V lost 10 bases and J lost 5, with 17 bases in between. The CDR3 totals 14 residues. Germline lookup yields CDR1 ENHRY and CDR2 SYGVKD. In DNA form, the CDR3 reads TGTGCCAGTGTTGGACAGTTGGGGAATGAAAAACTGTTTTTT. It codes for CASVGQLGNEKLFF.

V usage is TRBV7-9 and J usage is TRBJ1-5, with D possibly TRBD1 on 6 matching bases. Germline assignment: CDR1 SEHNR and CDR2 FQNEAQ (reference sequence). This CDR3 is built from 18 residues. Deletions cut 5 bases from V and 2 bases from J, with 22 bases between. The CDR3 DNA is TGTGCCAGCAGCCCTATACCTACAGGGCGAGAGGGCAATCAGCCCCAGCATTTT. It codes for CASSPIPTGREGNQPQHF.